The rows below give T cell receptor beta chains drawn from one sample of a study of neurological immune-mediated disorders. TCRdb passed the 5' RACE reads through MiXCR, listing each CDR3 protein once. The sample has roughly 60,000 distinct CDR3 sequences, about an eighth seen once. The specimen was PBMCs. The receptors were gathered from a man aged 55 to 70 in good health. Each CDR3 is given without its conserved first and last residue.

V	J	CDR3
TRBV5-5	TRBJ1-1	ASSLEKAEAF
TRBV24-1	TRBJ2-5	ATSDSGTGDRETQY
TRBV6-6	TRBJ2-7	ASSTRLGEQY
TRBV12-3/TRBV12-4	TRBJ2-1	ASTHWGGLDNEQF
TRBV12-3/TRBV12-4	TRBJ2-2	ASSPRGTGSGAGELF
TRBV27	TRBJ2-7	ASSFSSGTASYEQY
TRBV5-1	TRBJ2-1	ASSLGGGGPDEQF
TRBV12-3/TRBV12-4	TRBJ2-3	ASSRDLRQY
TRBV5-1	TRBJ2-3	ASSFGQGSDTQY
TRBV4-3	TRBJ1-2	ASSQGMEFGGYT
TRBV5-5	TRBJ1-3	ASSFGSTGNTIY
TRBV5-1	TRBJ2-3	ASSSGRTDTQY
TRBV5-1	TRBJ1-1	ASTQGWGGTEAF
TRBV20-1	TRBJ1-2	SARGTGQGSRGYT
TRBV14	TRBJ2-7	ASSQWTRSLHEQY
TRBV6-5	TRBJ1-2	ASSYAGDYGYT
TRBV7-2	TRBJ2-3	ASSLGGGAGTQY
TRBV9	TRBJ2-2	ASSTRAGALSTGELF
TRBV7-9	TRBJ2-3	ASRFTRGDTDTQY
TRBV9	TRBJ1-5	ASSVGEGAYQPQH
TRBV2	TRBJ2-2	ASKLENTGELF
TRBV7-2	TRBJ2-2	ASRGGANKAGELF
TRBV15	TRBJ1-5	ATSFQGGGNQPQH